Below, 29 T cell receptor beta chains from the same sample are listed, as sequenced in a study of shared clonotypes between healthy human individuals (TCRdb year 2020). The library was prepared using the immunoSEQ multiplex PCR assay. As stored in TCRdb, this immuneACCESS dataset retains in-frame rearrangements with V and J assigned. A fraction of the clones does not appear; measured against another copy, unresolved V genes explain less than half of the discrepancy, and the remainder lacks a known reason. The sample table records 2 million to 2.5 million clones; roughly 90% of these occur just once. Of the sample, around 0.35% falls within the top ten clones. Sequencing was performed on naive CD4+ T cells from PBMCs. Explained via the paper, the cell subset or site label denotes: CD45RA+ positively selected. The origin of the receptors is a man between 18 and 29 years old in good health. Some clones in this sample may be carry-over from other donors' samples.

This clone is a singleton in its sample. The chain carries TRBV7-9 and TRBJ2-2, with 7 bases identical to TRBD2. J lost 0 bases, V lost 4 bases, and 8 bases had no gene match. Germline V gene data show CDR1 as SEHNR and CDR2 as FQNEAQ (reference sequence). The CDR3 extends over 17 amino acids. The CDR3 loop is CASSSGTNRANTGELFF. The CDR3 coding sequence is TGTGCCAGCAGCTCCGGGACTAACCGAGCGAACACCGGGGAGCTGTTTTTT.

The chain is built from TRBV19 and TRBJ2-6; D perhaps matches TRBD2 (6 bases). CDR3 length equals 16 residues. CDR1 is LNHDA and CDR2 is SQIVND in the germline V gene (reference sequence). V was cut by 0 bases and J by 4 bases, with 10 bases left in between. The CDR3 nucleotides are TGTGCCAGTAGTATAGACCGGGGGTCCGGGGCCAACGTCCTGACTTTC. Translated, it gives CASSIDRGSGANVLTF.

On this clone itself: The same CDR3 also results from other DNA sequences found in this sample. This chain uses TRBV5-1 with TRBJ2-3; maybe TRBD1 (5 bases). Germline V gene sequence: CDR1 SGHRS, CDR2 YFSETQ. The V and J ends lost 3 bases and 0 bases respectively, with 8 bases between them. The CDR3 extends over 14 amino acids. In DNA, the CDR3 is TGCGCCAGCAGCTCGACAGTTAGCACAGATACGCAGTATTTT. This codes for CASSSTVSTDTQYF. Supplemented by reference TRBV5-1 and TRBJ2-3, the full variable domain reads KAGVTQTPRYLIKTRGQQVTLSCSPISGHRSVSWYQQTPGQGLQFLFEYFSETQRNKGNFPGRFSGRQFSNSRSEMNVSTLELGDSALYLCASSSTVSTDTQYFGPGTRLTVL.

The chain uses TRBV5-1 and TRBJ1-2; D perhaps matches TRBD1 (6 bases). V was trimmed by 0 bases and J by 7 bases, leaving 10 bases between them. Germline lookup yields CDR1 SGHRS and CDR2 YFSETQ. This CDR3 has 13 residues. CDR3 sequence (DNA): TGCGCCAGCAGCTTGGAACAGGGAAGTGGCTACACCTTC. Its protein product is CASSLEQGSGYTF.

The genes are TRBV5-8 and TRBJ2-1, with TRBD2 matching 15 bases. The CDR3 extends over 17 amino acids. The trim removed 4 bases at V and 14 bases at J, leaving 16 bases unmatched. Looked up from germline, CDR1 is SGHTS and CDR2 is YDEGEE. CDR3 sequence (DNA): TGTGCCAGCAGCCCTCTGGGACTAGCGGGAGGCCATAGGGGAAAGTTCTTC. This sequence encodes CASSPLGLAGGHRGKFF.

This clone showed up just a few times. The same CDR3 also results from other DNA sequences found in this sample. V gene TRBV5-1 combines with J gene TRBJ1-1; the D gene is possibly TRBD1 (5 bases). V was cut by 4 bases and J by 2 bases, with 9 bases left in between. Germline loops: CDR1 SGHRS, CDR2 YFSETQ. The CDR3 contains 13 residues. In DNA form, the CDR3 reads TGCGCCAGCAGCCCTGACAGTAACACTGAAGCTTTCTTT. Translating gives CASSPDSNTEAFF. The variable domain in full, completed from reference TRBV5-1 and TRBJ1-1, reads KAGVTQTPRYLIKTRGQQVTLSCSPISGHRSVSWYQQTPGQGLQFLFEYFSETQRNKGNFPGRFSGRQFSNSRSEMNVSTLELGDSALYLCASSPDSNTEAFFGQGTRLTVV.

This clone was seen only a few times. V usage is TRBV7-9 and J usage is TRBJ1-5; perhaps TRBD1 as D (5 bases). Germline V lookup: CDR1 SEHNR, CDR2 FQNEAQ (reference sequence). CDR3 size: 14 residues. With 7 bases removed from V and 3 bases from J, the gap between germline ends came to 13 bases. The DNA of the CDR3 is TGTGCCAGCACCATGGGGGGTAACAATCAGCCCCAGCATTTT. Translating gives CASTMGGNNQPQHF.

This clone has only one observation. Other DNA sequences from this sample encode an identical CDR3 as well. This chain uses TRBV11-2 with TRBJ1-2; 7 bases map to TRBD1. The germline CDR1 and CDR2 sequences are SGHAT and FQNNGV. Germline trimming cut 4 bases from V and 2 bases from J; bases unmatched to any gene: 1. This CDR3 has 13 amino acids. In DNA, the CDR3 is TGTGCCAGCAGCTCGACAGGGAACTATGGCTACACCTTC. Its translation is CASSSTGNYGYTF. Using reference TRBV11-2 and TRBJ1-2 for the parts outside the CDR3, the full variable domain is EAGVAQSPRYKIIEKRQSVAFWCNPISGHATLYWYQQILGQGPKLLIQFQNNGVVDDSQLPKDRFSAERLKGVDSTLKIQPAKLEDSAVYLCASSSTGNYGYTFGSGTRLTVV.

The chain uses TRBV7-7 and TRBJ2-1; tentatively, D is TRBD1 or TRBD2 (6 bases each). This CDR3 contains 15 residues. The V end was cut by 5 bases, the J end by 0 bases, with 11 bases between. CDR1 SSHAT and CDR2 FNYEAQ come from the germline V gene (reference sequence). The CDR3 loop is CASSRGGSSYNEQFF. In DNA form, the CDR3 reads TGTGCCAGCAGCCGAGGGGGGAGCTCCTACAATGAGCAGTTCTTC.

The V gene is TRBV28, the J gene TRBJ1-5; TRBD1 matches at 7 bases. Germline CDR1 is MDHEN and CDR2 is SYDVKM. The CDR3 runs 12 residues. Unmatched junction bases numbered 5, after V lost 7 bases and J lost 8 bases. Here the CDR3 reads CASNDRDKPQHF. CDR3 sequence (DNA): TGTGCCAGCAATGACAGGGATAAGCCCCAGCATTTT.

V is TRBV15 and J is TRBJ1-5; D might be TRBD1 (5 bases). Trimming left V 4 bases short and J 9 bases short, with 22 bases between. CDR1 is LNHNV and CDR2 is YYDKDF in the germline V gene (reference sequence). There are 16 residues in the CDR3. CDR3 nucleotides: TGTGCCACCAGCACCGGCATTGGGGCCCCGGGTCCGCCCCAGCATTTT. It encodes CATSTGIGAPGPPQHF. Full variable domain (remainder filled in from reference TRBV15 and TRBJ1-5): DAMVIQNPRYQVTQFGKPVTLSCSQTLNHNVMYWYQQKSSQAPKLLFHYYDKDFNNEADTPDNFQSRRPNTSFCFLDIRSPGLGDTAMYLCATSTGIGAPGPPQHFGDGTRLSIL.

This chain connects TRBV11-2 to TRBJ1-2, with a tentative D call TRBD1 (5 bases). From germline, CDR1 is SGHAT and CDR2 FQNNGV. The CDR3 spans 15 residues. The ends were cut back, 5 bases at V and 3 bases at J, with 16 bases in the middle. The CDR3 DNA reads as TGTGCCAGCAGCCTAACTACGGGGGGTGACTATGGCTACACCTTC. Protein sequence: CASSLTTGGDYGYTF.

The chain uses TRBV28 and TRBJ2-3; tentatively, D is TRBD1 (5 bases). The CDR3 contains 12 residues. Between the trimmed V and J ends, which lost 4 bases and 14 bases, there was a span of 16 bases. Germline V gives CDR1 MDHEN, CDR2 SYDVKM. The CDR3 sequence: CASSSDSKSLYF. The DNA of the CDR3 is TGTGCCAGCAGTTCCGACAGTAAAAGTCTGTATTTT. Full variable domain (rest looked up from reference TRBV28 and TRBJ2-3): DVKVTQSSRYLVKRTGEKVFLECVQDMDHENMFWYRQDPGLGLRLIYFSYDVKMKEKGDIPEGYSVSREKKERFSLILESASTNQTSMYLCASSSDSKSLYFGPGTRLTVL.

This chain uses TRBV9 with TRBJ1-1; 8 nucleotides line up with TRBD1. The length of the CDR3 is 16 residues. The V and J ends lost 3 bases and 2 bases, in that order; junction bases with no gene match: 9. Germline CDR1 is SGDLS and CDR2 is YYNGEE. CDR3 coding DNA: TGTGCCAGCAGCGGCTCACCGGGACAGGAAAACACTGAAGCTTTCTTT. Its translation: CASSGSPGQENTEAFF.

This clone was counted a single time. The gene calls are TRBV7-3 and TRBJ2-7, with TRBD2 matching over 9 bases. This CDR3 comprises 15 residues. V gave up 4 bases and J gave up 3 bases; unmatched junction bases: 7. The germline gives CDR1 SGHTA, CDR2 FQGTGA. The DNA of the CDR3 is TGTGCCAGCAGCTCGGGGGTAGCGGGAGACTACGAGCAGTACTTC. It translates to CASSSGVAGDYEQYF.

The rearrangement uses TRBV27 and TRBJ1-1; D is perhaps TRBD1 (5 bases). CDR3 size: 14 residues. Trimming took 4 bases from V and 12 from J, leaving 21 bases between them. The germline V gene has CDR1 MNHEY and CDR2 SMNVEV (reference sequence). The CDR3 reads CASSSTGGRGKSFF. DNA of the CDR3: TGTGCCAGCAGTTCTACGGGGGGGAGGGGTAAGTCTTTCTTT.

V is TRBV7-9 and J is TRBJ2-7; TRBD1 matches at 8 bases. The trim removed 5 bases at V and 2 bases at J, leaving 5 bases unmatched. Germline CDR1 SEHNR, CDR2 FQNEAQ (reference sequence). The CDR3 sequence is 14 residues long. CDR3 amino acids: CASSTQQGAYEQYF. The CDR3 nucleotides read TGTGCCAGCAGCACTCAACAGGGGGCCTACGAGCAGTACTTC.

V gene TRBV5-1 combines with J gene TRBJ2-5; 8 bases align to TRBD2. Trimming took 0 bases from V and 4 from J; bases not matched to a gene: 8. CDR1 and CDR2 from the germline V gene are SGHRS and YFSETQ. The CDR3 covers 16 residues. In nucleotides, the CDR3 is TGCGCCAGCAGCTTGGTAGGAGCGGGAGTTCTAGAGACCCAGTACTTC. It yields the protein CASSLVGAGVLETQYF.

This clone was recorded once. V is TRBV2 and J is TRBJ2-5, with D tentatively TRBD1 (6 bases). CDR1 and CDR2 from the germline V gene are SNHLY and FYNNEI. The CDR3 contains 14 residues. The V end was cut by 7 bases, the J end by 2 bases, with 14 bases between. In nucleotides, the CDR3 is TGTGCCAGCACCGAACAGGGATCACAAGAGACCCAGTACTTC. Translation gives CASTEQGSQETQYF.

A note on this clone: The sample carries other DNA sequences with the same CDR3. CDR3 coding DNA: TGTGCCAGCAGCTTAACGGGCAATGAGCAGTTCTTC. It specifies CASSLTGNEQFF. V and J are TRBV7-2 and TRBJ2-1; D is ambiguous. Trimming cost V 2 bases and J 6 bases, with 5 bases left between them. The CDR3 is 12 residues long. Germline CDR1 and CDR2: SGHTA and FQGNSA.

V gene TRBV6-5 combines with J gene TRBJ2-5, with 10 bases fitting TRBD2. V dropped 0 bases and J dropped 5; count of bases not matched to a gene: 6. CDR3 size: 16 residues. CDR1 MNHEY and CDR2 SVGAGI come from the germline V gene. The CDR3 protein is CASSYSSGRARETQYF. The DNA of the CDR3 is TGTGCCAGCAGTTACTCCAGCGGGAGGGCCAGGGAGACCCAGTACTTC.

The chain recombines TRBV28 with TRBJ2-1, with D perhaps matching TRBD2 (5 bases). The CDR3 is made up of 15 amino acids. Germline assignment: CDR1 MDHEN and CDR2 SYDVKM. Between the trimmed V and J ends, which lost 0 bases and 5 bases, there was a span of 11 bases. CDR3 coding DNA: TGTGCCAGCAGTTTATGGGCTAGCCCGAACAATGAGCAGTTCTTC. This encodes CASSLWASPNNEQFF.

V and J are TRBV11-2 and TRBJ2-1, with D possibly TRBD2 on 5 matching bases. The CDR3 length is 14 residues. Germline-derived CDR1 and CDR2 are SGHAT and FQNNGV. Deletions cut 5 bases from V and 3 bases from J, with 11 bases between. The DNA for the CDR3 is TGTGCCAGCAGCCCCCTTGAGGGCTACAATGAGCAGTTCTTC. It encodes CASSPLEGYNEQFF.

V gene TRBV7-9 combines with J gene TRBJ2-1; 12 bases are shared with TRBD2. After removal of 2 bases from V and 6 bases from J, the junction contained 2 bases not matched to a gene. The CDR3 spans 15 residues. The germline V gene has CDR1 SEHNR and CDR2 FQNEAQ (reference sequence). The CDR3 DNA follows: TGTGCCAGCAGCTTACCTAGCGGGAGGGCCAATGAGCAGTTCTTC. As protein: CASSLPSGRANEQFF.

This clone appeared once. CDR3 sequence: CASSLRAQSDEQYF. CDR3 nucleotide sequence: TGTGCCAGCAGCTTGAGGGCCCAGTCAGACGAGCAGTACTTC. V and J are TRBV5-4 and TRBJ2-7; no clear D gene. CDR3 size: 14 residues. CDR1 is SGHNT and CDR2 is YYREEE in the germline V gene (reference sequence). V was shortened by 1 base and J by 5 bases, with 13 bases between the two germline ends.

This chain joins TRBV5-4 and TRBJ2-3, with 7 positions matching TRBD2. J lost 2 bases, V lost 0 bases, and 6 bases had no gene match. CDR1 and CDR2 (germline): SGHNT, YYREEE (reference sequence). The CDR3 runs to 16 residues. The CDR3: CASSLGGSSYTDTQYF. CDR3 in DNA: TGTGCCAGCAGCTTGGGCGGGAGCTCCTACACAGATACGCAGTATTTT. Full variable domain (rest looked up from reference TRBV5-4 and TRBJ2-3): ETGVTQSPTHLIKTRGQQVTLRCSSQSGHNTVSWYQQALGQGPQFIFQYYREEENGRGNFPPRFSGLQFPNYSSELNVNALELDDSALYLCASSLGGSSYTDTQYFGPGTRLTVL.

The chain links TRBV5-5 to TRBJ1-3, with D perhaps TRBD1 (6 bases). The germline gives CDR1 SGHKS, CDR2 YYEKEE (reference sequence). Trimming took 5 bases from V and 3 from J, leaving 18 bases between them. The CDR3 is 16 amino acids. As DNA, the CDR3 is TGTGCCAGCAGACTTTCAGGGGTCCCTTTTGGAAACACCATATATTTT. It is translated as CASRLSGVPFGNTIYF.

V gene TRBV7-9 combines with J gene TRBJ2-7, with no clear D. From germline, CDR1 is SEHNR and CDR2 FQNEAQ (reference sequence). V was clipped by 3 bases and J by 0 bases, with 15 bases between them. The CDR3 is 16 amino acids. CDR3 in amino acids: CASSFAYRSSSYEQYF. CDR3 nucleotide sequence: TGTGCCAGCAGCTTTGCTTACAGATCCAGCTCCTACGAGCAGTACTTC. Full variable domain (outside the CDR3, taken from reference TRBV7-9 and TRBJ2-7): DTGVSQNPRHKITKRGQNVTFRCDPISEHNRLYWYRQTLGQGPEFLTYFQNEAQLEKSRLLSDRFSAERPKGSFSTLEIQRTEQGDSAMYLCASSFAYRSSSYEQYFGPGTRLTVT.

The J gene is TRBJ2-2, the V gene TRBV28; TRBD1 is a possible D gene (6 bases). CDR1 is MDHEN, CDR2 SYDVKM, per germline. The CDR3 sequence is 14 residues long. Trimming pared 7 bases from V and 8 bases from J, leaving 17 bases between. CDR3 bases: TGTGCCAGCAAACAACAGGGTTTGACTGGGGAGCTGTTTTTT. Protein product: CASKQQGLTGELFF.